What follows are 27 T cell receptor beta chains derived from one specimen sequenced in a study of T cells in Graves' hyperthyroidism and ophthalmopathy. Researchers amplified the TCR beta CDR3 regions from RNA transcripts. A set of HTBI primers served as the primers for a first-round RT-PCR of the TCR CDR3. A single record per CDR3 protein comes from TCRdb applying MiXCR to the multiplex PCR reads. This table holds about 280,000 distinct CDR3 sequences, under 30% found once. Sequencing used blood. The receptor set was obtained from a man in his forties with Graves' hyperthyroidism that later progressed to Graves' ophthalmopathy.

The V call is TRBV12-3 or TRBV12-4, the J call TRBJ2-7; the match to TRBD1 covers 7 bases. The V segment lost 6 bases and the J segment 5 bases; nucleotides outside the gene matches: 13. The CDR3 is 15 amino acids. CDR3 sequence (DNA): TGTGCCAGCAGCCCGGTTGGACAGGTTACGGACGAGCAGTACTTC. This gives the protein CASSPVGQVTDEQYF.

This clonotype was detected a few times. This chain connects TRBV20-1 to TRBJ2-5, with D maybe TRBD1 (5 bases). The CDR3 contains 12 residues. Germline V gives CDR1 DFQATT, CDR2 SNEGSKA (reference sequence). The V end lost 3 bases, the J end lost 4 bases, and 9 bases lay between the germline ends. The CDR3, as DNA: TGCAGTGCTAGCCGCAGGGCAGAGACCCAGTACTTC. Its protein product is CSASRRAETQYF.

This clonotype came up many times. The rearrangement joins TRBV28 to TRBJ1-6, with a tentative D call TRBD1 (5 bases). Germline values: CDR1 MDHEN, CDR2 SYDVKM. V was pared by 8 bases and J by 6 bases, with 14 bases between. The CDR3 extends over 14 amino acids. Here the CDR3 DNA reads TGTGCCAGCGCCACCCGGGGGATTAATTCACCCCTCCACTTT. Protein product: CASATRGINSPLHF.

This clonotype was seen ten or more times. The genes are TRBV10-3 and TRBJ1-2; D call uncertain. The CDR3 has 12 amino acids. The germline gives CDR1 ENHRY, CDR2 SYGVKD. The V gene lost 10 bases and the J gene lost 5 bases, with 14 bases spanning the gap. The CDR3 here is CATAENKYGYTF. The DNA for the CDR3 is TGTGCCACCGCCGAGAACAAGTATGGCTACACCTTC.

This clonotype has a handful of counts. CDR3 coding DNA: TGTGCCAGCAGCGGCAGGGATCTAGCGGGAGTAACCACCCGATACGAGCAGTACTTC. Translation: CASSGRDLAGVTTRYEQYF. V gene TRBV11-1 combines with J gene TRBJ2-7, with 10 positions matching TRBD2. The V gene end was trimmed by 5 bases and the J gene end by 4 bases; junction bases not matched to a gene: 20. The germline V gene has CDR1 SGHAT and CDR2 FQDESV (reference sequence). The CDR3 covers 19 residues.

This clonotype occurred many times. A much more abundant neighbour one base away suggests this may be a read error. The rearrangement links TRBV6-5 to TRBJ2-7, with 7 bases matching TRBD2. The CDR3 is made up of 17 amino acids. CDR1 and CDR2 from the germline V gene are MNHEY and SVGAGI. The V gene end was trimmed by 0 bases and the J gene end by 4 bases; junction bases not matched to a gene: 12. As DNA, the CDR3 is TGTGCCAGCAGTTACTCGAGGTCTGGCGGGAGAGGTTACGAGCAGTACTTC. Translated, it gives CASSYSRSGGRGYEQYF.

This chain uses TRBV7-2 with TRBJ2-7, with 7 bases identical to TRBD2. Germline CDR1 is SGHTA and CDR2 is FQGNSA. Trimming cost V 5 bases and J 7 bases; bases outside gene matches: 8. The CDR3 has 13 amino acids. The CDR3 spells CASSPGGTREQYF. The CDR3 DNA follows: TGTGCCAGCAGCCCCGGGGGGACTCGTGAGCAGTACTTC.

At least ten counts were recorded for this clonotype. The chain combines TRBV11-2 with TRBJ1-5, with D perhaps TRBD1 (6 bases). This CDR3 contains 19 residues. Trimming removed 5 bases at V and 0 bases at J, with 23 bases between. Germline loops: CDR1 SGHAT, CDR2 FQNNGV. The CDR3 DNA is TGTGCCAGCAGCCGCGTAGGGGGGGCCGCCTATTATAGCAATCAGCCCCAGCATTTT. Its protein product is CASSRVGGAAYYSNQPQHF.

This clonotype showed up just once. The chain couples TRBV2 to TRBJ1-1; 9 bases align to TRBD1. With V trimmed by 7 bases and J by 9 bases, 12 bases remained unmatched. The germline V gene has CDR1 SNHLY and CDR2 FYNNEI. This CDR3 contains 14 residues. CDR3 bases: TGTGCCAGCACCCTTCGGACAGGGGAAGGAAAAGCTTTCTTT. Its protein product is CASTLRTGEGKAFF.

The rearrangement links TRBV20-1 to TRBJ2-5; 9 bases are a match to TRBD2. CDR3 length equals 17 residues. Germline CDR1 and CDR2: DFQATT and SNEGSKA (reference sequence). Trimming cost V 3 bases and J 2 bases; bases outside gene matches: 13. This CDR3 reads CSASNFLASGKQETQYF. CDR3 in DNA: TGCAGTGCTAGTAACTTTTTGGCTAGCGGGAAACAAGAGACCCAGTACTTC.

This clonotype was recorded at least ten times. In DNA, the CDR3 is TGTGCCTGGGGACTAGGATGGGGAGAGACCCAGTACTTC. Translation: CAWGLGWGETQYF. This sequence joins TRBV30 and TRBJ2-5, with 7 bases matching TRBD2. The V segment lost 5 bases and the J segment 4 bases; nucleotides outside the gene matches: 7. The V gene's germline CDR1 is GTSNPN and CDR2 SVGIG (reference sequence). The CDR3 consists of 13 residues. The full variable domain, rest sourced from reference TRBV30 and TRBJ2-5, is SQTIHQWPATLVQPVGSPLSLECTVEGTSNPNLYWYRQAAGRGLQLLFYSVGIGQISSEVPQNLSASRPQDRQFILSSKKLLLSDSGFYLCAWGLGWGETQYFGPGTRLLVL.

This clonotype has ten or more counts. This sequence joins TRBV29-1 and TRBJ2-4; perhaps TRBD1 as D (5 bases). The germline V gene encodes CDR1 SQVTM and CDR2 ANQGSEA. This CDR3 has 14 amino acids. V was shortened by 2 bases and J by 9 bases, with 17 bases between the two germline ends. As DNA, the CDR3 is TGCAGCGTTGAACAGGGTGGGGCTATCGGCATTCAGTACTTC. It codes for CSVEQGGAIGIQYF.

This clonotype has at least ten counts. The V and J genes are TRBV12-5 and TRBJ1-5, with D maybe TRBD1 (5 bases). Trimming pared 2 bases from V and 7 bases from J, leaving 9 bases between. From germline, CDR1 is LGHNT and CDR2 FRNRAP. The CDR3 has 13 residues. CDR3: CASGLQGTQPQHF. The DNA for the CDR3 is TGTGCTAGTGGTTTGCAGGGAACCCAGCCCCAGCATTTT. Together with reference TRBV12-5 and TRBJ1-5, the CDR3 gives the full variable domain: DARVTQTPRHKVTEMGQEVTMRCQPILGHNTVFWYRQTMMQGLELLAYFRNRAPLDDSGMPKDRFSAEMPDATLATLKIQPSEPRDSAVYFCASGLQGTQPQHFGDGTRLSIL.

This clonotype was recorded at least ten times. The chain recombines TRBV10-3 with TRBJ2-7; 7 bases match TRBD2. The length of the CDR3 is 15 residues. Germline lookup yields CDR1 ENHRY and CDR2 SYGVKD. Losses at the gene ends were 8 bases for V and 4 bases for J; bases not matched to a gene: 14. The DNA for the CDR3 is TGTGCCATCGGAATGGGGAGGGGCGAAAATTACGAGCAGTACTTC. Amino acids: CAIGMGRGENYEQYF.

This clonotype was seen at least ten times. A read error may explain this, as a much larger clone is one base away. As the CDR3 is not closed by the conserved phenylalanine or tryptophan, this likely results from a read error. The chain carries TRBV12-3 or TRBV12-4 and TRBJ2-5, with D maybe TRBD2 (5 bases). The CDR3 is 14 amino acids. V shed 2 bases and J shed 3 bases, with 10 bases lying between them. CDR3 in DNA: TGTGCCAGCAGTTTATTAGCGCGAGAAGAGACCCAGTACCTC. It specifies CASSLLAREETQYL.

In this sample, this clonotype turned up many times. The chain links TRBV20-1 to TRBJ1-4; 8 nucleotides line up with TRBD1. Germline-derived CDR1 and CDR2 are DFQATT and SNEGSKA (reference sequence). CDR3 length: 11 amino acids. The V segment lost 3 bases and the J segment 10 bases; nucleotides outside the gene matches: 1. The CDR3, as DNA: TGCAGTGCTAGTCAGGGGGCAAAACTGTTTTTT. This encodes CSASQGAKLFF.

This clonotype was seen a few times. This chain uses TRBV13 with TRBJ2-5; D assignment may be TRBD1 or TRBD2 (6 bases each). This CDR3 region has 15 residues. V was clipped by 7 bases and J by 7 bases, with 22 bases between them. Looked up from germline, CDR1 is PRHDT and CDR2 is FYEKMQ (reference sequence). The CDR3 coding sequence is TGTGCCAGCATTTCTACAGGGATTCACGGGAGGACCCAGTACTTC. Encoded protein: CASISTGIHGRTQYF.

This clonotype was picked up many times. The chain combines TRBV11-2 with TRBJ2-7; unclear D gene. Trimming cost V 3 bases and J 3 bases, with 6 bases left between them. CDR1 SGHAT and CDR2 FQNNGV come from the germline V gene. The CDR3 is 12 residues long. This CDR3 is CASSFVSYEQYF. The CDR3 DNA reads TGTGCCAGCAGCTTCGTAAGCTACGAGCAGTACTTC.

The CDR3 loop is CASSPQGKNGYEQYF. In DNA form, the CDR3 reads TGTGCCAGCAGCCCCCAGGGGAAGAATGGCTACGAGCAGTACTTC. V gene TRBV6-1 combines with J gene TRBJ2-7; TRBD1 is a possible D gene (6 bases). With 6 bases removed from V and 3 bases from J, the gap between germline ends came to 18 bases. The length of the CDR3 is 15 residues. Germline V gene sequence: CDR1 MNHNS, CDR2 SASEGT.

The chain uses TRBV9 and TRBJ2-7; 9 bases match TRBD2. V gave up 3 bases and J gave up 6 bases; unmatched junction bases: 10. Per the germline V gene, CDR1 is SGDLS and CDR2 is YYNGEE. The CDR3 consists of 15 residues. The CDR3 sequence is CASSAGGSGSTEQYF. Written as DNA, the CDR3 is TGTGCCAGCAGCGCCGGGGGTAGCGGGAGTACCGAGCAGTACTTC.

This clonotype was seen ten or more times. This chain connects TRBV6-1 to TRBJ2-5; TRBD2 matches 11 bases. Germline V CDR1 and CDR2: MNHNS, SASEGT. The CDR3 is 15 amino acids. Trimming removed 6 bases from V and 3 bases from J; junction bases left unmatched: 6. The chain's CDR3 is CASSGTSGGKETQYF. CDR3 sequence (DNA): TGTGCCAGCAGCGGGACTAGCGGAGGGAAAGAGACCCAGTACTTC.

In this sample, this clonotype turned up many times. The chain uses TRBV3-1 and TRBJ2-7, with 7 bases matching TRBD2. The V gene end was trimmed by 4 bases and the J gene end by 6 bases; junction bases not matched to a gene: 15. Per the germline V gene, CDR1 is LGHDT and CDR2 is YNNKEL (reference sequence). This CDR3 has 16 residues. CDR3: CASSRIPGLHPPEQYF. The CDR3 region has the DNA TGTGCCAGCAGCCGAATCCCGGGACTACACCCTCCCGAGCAGTACTTC.

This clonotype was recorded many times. The CDR3 region has the DNA TGTGCCAGTCGGGTGAAACCCGGAGGGGACACTGAAGCTTTCTTT. The encoded protein is CASRVKPGGDTEAFF. The chain uses TRBV6-5 and TRBJ1-1, with D possibly TRBD1 on 5 matching bases. This CDR3 has 15 amino acids. CDR1 and CDR2 from the germline V gene are MNHEY and SVGAGI. Trimming stripped 9 bases from V and 3 bases from J, with 20 bases between.

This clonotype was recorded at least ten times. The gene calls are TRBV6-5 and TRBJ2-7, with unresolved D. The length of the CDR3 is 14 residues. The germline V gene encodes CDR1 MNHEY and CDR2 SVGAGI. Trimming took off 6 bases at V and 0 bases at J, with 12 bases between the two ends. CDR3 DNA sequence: TGTGCCAGCAGAGGAACCGGCCGCTCCTACGAGCAGTACTTC. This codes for CASRGTGRSYEQYF.

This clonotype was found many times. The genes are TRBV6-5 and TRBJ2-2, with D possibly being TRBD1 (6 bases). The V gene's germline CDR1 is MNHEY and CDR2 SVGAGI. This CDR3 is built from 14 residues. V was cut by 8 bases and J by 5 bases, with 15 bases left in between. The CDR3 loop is CASLGGKETGELFF. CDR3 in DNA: TGTGCCAGCCTAGGGGGAAAGGAAACCGGGGAGCTGTTTTTT.

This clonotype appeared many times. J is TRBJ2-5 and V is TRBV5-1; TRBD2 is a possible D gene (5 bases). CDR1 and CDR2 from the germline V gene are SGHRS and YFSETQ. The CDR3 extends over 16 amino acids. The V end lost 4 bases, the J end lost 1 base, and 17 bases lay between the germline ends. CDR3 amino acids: CASSPGKSGGQETQYF. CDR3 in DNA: TGCGCCAGCAGCCCGGGAAAATCCGGAGGCCAAGAGACCCAGTACTTC.

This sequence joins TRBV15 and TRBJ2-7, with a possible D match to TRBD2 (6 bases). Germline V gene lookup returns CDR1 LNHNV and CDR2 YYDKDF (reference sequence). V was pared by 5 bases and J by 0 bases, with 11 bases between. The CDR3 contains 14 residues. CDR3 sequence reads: CATSPGLSSYEQYF. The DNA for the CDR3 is TGTGCCACCAGCCCAGGACTATCCTCCTACGAGCAGTACTTC.